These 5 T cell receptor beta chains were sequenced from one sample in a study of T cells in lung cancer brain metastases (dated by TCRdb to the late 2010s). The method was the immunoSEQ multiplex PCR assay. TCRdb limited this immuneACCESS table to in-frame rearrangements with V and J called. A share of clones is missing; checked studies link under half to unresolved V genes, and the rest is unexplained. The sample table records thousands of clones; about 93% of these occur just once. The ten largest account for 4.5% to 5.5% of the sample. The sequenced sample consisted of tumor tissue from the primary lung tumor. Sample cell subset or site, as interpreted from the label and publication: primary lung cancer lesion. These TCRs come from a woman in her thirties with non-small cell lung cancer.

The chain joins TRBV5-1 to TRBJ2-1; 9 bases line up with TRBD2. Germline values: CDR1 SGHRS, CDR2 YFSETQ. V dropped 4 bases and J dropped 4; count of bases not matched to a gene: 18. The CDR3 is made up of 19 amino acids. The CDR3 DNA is TGCGCCAGCAGCCCGGGAGCTGTAGGCGGGAGGGATCGATACAATGAGCAGTTCTTC. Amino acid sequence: CASSPGAVGGRDRYNEQFF.

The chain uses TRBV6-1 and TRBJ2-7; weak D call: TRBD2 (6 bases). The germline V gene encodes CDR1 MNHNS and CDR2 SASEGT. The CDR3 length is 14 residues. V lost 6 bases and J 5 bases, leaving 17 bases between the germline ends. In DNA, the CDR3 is TGTGCCAGCAGCCACGACCGGGAGTCCGACGAGCAGTACTTC. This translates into CASSHDRESDEQYF.

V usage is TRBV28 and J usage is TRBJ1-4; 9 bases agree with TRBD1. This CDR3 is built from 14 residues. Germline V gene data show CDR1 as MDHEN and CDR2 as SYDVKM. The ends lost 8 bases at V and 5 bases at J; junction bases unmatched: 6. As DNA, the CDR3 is TGTGCCAGCGGAACACAGGGGGCAAATGAAAAACTGTTTTTT. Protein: CASGTQGANEKLFF.

CDR3 residues: CASSYRYEQYF. The DNA for the CDR3 is TGTGCCAGCAGCTATCGCTACGAGCAGTACTTC. The rearrangement uses TRBV7-2 and TRBJ2-7; D is unresolved. This CDR3 comprises 11 residues. V gave up 4 bases and J gave up 3 bases, with 4 bases separating them. Germline CDR1 reads SGHTA; CDR2 reads FQGNSA. The entire variable domain, with the rest obtained from reference TRBV7-2 and TRBJ2-7, is as follows: GAGVSQSPSNKVTEKGKDVELRCDPISGHTALYWYRQSLGQGLEFLIYFQGNSAPDKSGLPSDRFSAERTGGSVSTLTIQRTQQEDSAVYLCASSYRYEQYFGPGTRLTVT.

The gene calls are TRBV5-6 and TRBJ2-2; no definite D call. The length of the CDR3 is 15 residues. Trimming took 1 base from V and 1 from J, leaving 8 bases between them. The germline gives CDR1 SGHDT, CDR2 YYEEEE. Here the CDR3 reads CASSLQVKNTGELFF. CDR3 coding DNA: TGTGCCAGCAGCTTGCAGGTGAAGAACACCGGGGAGCTGTTTTTT.